One sample yielded the 6 T cell receptor beta chains listed below, sequenced in a study of T cell repertoires in cytomegalovirus infection. TCRdb independently ran MiXCR on the reads; one entry per CDR3 protein. This table holds 250,000 to 300,000 distinct CDR3 sequences, roughly 13% found once. The sequenced sample consisted of PBMCs. The source of these receptors is a human donor in good health (CMV status not recorded). Some clones in this sample may be carry-over from other donors' samples.

The V gene is TRBV20-1, the J gene TRBJ2-4; D is possibly TRBD1 or TRBD2 (5 bases each). This CDR3 contains 12 residues. Between the trimmed V and J ends, which lost 8 bases and 4 bases, there was a span of 12 bases. Per germline, CDR1 DFQATT and CDR2 SNEGSKA (reference sequence). The CDR3 loop reads CSTEGRKNIQYF. Written as DNA, the CDR3 is TGCAGTACAGAGGGGCGTAAAAACATTCAGTACTTC.

The sample holds a few counts of this clonotype. The chain carries TRBV5-6 and TRBJ1-2; D is possibly TRBD1 (5 bases). Germline-derived CDR1 and CDR2 are SGHDT and YYEEEE. Trimming removed 4 bases at V and 5 bases at J, with 15 bases between. The CDR3 consists of 14 residues. The CDR3 region is CASSVPGNSYGYTF. The DNA of the CDR3 is TGTGCCAGCAGCGTCCCAGGGAACAGTTATGGCTACACCTTC.

The rearrangement joins TRBV14 to TRBJ1-1, with D unresolved. CDR1 and CDR2 from the germline V gene are SGHDN and FVKESK. V gave up 5 bases and J gave up 2 bases, with 9 bases separating them. The CDR3 contains 13 residues. The CDR3 DNA reads as TGTGCCAGCAGCGGTAAAGTAAACACTGAAGCTTTCTTT. Its protein is CASSGKVNTEAFF.

This clonotype occurred many times. This chain joins TRBV7-9 and TRBJ2-7, with 9 bases that match TRBD1. Germline V gene lookup returns CDR1 SEHNR and CDR2 FQNEAQ (reference sequence). The CDR3 spans 15 residues. J gave up 6 bases and V 3 bases, and 9 bases lay outside the gene matches. CDR3 coding DNA: TGTGCCAGCAGCTTCACAGGACAGGGGATTTCCGAGCAGTACTTC. Translating gives CASSFTGQGISEQYF.

J is TRBJ2-7 and V is TRBV12-3 or TRBV12-4; 10 bases match TRBD1. The CDR3 sequence is 14 residues long. J lost 6 bases, V lost 5 bases, and 7 bases had no gene match. The DNA of the CDR3 is TGTGCCAGCAGTAGCGGACAGGGGGGGGGCGAGCAGTACTTC. Amino acid sequence: CASSSGQGGGEQYF.

This clonotype was recorded a few times. V gene TRBV25-1 combines with J gene TRBJ1-2; D call uncertain. Germline-derived CDR1 and CDR2 are MGHDK and SYGVNS. This CDR3 region has 12 residues. The ends were cut back, 3 bases at V and 8 bases at J, with 10 bases in the middle. In DNA form, the CDR3 reads TGTGCCAGCAGTGATGCCGGGAAAGGCTACACCTTC. It translates to CASSDAGKGYTF.